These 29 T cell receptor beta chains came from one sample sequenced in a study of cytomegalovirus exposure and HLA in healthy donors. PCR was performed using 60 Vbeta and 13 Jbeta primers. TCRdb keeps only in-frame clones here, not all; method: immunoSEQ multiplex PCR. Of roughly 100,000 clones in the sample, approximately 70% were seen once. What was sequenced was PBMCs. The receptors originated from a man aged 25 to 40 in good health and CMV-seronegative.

The CDR3 is CAWRNSSNYGYTF. The CDR3 DNA follows: TGTGCCTGGAGGAACAGTTCTAACTATGGCTACACCTTC. The chain recombines TRBV30 with TRBJ1-2; D call uncertain. The germline V gene has CDR1 GTSNPN and CDR2 SVGIG (reference sequence). The V gene lost 3 bases and the J gene lost 0 bases, with 8 bases spanning the gap. The CDR3 has 13 residues.

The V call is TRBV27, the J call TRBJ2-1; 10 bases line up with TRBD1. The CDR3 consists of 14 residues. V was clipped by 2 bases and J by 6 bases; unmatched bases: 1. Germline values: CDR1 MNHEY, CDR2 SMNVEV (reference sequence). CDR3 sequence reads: CASSLGTGVNEQFF. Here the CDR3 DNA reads TGTGCCAGCAGTTTAGGGACAGGGGTCAATGAGCAGTTCTTC.

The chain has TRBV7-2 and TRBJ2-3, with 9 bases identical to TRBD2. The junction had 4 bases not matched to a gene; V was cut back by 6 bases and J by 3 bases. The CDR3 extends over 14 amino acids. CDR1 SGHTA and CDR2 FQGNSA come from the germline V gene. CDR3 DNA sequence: TGTGCCAGCAGAGCGGGGGGAGGGACAGATACGCAGTATTTT. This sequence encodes CASRAGGGTDTQYF.

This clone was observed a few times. The CDR3 nucleotides are TGTGCCAGCAGTTTGAGACAGGGCCCCTACGAGCAGTACTTC. Its protein is CASSLRQGPYEQYF. V is TRBV28 and J is TRBJ2-7, with 7 bases identical to TRBD1. After removal of 3 bases from V and 2 bases from J, the junction contained 4 bases not matched to a gene. Germline assignment: CDR1 MDHEN and CDR2 SYDVKM. The CDR3 totals 14 residues.

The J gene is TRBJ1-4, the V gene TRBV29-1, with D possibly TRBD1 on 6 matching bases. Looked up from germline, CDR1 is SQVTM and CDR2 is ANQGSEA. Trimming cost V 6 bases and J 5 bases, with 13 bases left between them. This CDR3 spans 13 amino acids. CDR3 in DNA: TGCAGCGTCAGGGGTTGGGGGAATGAAAAACTGTTTTTT. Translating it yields CSVRGWGNEKLFF.

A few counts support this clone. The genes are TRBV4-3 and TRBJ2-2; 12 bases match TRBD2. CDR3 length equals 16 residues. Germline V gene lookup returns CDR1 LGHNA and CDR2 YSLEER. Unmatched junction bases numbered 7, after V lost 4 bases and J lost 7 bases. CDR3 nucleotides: TGCGCCAGCAGCCCAAGACTAGCGGGAGAGATCGGGGAGCTGTTTTTT. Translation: CASSPRLAGEIGELFF.

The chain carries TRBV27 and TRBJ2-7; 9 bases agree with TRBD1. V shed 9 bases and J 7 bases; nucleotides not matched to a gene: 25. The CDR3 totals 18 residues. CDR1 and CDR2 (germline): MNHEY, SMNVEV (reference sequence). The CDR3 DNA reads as TGTGCCAGACCCAACCTCCAAACCGGGACAGGGATCTTTATGGAGCAGTACTTC. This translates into CARPNLQTGTGIFMEQYF.

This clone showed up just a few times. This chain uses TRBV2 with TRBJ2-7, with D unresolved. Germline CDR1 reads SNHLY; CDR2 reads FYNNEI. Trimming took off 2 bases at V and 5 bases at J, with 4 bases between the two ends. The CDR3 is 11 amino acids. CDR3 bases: TGTGCCAGCAGTGAACTCGACGAGCAGTACTTC. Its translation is CASSELDEQYF.

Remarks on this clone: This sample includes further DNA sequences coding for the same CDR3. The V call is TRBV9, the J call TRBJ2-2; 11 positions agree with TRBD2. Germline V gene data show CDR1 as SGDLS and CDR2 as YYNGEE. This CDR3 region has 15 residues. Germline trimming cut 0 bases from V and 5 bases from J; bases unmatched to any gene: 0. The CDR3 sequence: CASSVGLAGTGELFF. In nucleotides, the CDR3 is TGTGCCAGCAGCGTAGGACTAGCGGGAACCGGGGAGCTGTTTTTT.

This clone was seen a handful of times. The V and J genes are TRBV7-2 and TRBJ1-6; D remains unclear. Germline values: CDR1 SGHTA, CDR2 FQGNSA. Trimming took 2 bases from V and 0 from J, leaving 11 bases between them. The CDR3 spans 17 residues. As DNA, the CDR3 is TGTGCCAGCAGCTTAATGGCCCGGAGCTCCTATAATTCACCCCTCCACTTT. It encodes CASSLMARSSYNSPLHF.

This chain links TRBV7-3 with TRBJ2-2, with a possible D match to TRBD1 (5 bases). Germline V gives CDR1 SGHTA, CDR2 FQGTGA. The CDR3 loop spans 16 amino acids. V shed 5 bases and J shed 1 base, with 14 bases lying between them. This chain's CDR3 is CASSPYGARNTGELFF. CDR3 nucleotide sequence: TGTGCCAGCAGCCCCTATGGGGCAAGGAACACCGGGGAGCTGTTTTTT.

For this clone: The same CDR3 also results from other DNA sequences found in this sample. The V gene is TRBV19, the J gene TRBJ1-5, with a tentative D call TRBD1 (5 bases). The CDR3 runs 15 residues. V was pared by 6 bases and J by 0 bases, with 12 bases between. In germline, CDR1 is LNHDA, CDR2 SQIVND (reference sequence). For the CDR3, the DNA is TGTGCCAGTAGGGGCCAGGGTTATAGCAATCAGCCCCAGCATTTT. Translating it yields CASRGQGYSNQPQHF.

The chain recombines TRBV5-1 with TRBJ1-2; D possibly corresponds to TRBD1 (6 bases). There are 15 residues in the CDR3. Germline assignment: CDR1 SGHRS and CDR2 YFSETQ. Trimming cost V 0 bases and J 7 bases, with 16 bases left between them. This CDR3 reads CASSLAISRDTGYTF. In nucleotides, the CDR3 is TGCGCCAGCAGCTTGGCCATCTCCCGGGACACTGGCTACACCTTC.

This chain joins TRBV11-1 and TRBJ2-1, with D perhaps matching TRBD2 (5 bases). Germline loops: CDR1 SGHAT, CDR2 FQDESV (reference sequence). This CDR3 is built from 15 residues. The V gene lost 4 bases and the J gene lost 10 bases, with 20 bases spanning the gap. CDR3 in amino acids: CASSYSWTDPPEQFF. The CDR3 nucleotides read TGTGCCAGCAGCTACTCATGGACTGACCCCCCCGAGCAGTTCTTC.

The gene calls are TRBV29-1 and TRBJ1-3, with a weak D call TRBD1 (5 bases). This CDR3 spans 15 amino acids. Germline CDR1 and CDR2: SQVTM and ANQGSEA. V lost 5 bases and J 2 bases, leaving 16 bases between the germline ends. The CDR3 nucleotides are TGCAGCGTTTCGGTGGCACAGGAAACTGGAAACACCATATATTTT. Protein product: CSVSVAQETGNTIYF.

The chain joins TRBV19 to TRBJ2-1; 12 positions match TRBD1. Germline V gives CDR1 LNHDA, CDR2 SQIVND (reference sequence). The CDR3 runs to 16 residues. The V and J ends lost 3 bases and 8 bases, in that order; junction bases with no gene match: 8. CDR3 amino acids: CASSMGRGQGAYEQFF. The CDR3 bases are TGTGCCAGTAGTATGGGGCGGGGACAGGGGGCTTATGAGCAGTTCTTC.

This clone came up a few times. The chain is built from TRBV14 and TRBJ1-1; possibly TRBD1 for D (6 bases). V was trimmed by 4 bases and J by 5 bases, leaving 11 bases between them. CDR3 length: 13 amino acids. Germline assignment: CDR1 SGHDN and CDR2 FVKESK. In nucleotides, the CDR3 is TGTGCCAGCAGCCGAACAGGGCGTACTGAAGCTTTCTTT. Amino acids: CASSRTGRTEAFF.

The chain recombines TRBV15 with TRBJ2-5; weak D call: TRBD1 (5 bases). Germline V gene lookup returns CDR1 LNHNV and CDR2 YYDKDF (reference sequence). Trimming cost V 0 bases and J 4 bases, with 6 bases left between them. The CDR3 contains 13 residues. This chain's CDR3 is CATSRDRGETQYF. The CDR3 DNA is TGTGCCACCAGCAGAGATAGGGGAGAGACCCAGTACTTC. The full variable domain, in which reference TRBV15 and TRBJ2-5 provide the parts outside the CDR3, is DAMVIQNPRYQVTQFGKPVTLSCSQTLNHNVMYWYQQKSSQAPKLLFHYYDKDFNNEADTPDNFQSRRPNTSFCFLDIRSPGLGDTAMYLCATSRDRGETQYFGPGTRLLVL.

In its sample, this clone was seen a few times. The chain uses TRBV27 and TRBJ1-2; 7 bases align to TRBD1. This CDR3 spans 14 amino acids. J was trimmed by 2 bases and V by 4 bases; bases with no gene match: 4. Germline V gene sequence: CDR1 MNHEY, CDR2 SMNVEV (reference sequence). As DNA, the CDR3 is TGTGCCAGCAGTTCGACAGGGAGGAACTATGGCTACACCTTC. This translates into CASSSTGRNYGYTF.

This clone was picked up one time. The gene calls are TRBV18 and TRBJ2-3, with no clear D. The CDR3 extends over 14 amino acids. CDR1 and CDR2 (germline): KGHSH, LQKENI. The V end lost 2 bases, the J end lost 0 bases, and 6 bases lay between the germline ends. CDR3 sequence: CASSPSPSTDTQYF. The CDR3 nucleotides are TGTGCCAGCTCACCATCCCCTAGCACAGATACGCAGTATTTT. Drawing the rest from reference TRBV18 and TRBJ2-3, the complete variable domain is NAGVMQNPRHLVRRRGQEARLRCSPMKGHSHVYWYRQLPEEGLKFMVYLQKENIIDESGMPKERFSAEFPKEGPSILRIQQVVRGDSAAYFCASSPSPSTDTQYFGPGTRLTVL.

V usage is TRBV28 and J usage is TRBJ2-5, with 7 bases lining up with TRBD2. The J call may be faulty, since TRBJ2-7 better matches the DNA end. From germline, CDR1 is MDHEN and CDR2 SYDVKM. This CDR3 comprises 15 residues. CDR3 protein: CASSLSGKSSYEQYF. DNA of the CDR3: TGTGCCAGCAGTTTAAGCGGGAAGAGCTCCTACGAGCAGTACTTC.

The CDR3 here is CASSLGAGQETQYF. DNA for the CDR3: TGTGCCAGCAGTTTAGGCGCAGGCCAAGAGACCCAGTACTTC. The rearrangement uses TRBV28 and TRBJ2-5; no reliable D call. CDR3 length equals 14 residues. The V and J ends lost 2 bases and 1 base respectively, with 8 bases between them. The V gene's germline CDR1 is MDHEN and CDR2 SYDVKM.

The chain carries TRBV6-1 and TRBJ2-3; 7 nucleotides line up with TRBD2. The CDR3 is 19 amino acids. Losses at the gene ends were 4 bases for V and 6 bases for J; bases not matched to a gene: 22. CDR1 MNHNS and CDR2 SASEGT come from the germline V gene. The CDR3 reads CASSGGGAAYPVGGDTQYF. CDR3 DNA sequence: TGTGCCAGCAGTGGGGGGGGAGCAGCGTACCCCGTGGGGGGGGATACGCAGTATTTT.

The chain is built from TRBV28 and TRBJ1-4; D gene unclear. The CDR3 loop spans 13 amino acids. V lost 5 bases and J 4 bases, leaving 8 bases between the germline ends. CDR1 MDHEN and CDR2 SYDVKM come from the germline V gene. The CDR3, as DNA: TGTGCCAGCAGTCTTCGCGTTAATGAAAAACTGTTTTTT. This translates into CASSLRVNEKLFF.

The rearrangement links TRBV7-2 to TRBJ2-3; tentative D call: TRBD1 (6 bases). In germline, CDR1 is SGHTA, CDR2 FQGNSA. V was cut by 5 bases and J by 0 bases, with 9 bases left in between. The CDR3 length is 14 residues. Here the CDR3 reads CASSADRSTDTQYF. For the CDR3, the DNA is TGTGCCAGCAGCGCTGACAGGAGCACAGATACGCAGTATTTT.

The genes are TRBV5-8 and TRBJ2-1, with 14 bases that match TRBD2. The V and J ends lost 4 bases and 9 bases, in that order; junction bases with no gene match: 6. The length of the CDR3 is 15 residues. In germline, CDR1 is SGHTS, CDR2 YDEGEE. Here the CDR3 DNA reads TGTGCCAGCAGCCTATTGACTAGCGGGAGGGGTGAGCAGTTCTTC. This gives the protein CASSLLTSGRGEQFF.

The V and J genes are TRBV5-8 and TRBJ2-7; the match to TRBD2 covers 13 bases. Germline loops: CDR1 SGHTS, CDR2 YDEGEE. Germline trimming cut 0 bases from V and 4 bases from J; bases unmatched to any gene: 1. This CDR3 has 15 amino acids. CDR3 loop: CASSLGLAGGYEQYF. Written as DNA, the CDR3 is TGTGCCAGCAGCTTGGGACTAGCGGGAGGTTACGAGCAGTACTTC.

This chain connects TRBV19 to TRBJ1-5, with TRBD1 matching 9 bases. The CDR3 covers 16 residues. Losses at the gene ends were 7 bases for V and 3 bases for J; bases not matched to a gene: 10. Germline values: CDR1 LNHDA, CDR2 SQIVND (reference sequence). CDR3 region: CASMTQTGGFNQPQHF. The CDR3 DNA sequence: TGTGCCAGTATGACCCAGACAGGGGGTTTCAATCAGCCCCAGCATTTT.

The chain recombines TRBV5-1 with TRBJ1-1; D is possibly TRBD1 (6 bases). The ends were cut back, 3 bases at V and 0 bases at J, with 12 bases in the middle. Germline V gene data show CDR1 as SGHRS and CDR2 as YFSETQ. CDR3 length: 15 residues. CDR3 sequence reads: CASSSRQAVNTEAFF. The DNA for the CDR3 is TGCGCCAGCAGCTCCCGACAGGCCGTGAACACTGAAGCTTTCTTT.